This paragraph covers one TCR beta chain sequence. The sample comes from a study of OX40 agonist ivuxolimab in advanced cancers. On the study more broadly: Ivuxolimab, which is an agonistic anti-OX40 (CD134) antibody, was administered to the patients.

Germline CDR1 and CDR2: MDHEN and SYDVKM. Deletions cut 5 bases from V and 2 bases from J, with 7 bases between. The CDR3 totals 13 residues. Some clones are missing from TCRdb's copy, which holds only in-frame ones; the method was immunoSEQ multiplex PCR. The data contain some 25,000 clones, around 78% of them seen just once; the ten biggest clones take up around a sixth. The starting material was CD4+ or CD8+ T cells sorted from blood, obtained in a trial of the OX40 agonist ivuxolimab. The receptor's source is an adult with an advanced solid tumor such as melanoma, head and neck, liver or kidney cancer. J is TRBJ2-1 and V is TRBV28; D perhaps matches TRBD1 (6 bases). The CDR3 is CASSGDTYNEQFF. The CDR3 bases are TGTGCCAGCAGTGGGGACACCTACAATGAGCAGTTCTTC.